The entry below gives a single T cell receptor (beta chain) sequence along with its context. This CDR3 is 15 amino acids long. V shed 4 bases, J shed 4 bases, and the junction held 6 bases outside the gene matches. Germline V CDR1 and CDR2: LNHDA, SQIVND (reference sequence). This record belongs to a study of blood T cell repertoires in COVID-19. Here immunoSEQ multiplex PCR was the method, and the copy in TCRdb shows in-frame clones only, minus some. The sample lists about 71,000 clones; about nine tenths were seen once. The sequenced sample consisted of peripheral blood. This clonotype originated in a woman aged 18-29 years with acute or convalescent COVID-19. V gene TRBV19 combines with J gene TRBJ2-2, with 7 nucleotides matching TRBD2. This CDR3 reads CASSTTSSGTGELFF. In nucleotides, the CDR3 is TGTGCCAGTAGTACGACTAGCTCTGGCACCGGGGAGCTGTTTTTT.